A selection of T cell receptor beta chains follows, all from one sample in a study of chemoradiotherapy in HPV16-positive cancers. TCRdb's copy holds only in-frame clones and misses some; the assay was immunoSEQ multiplex PCR. The sample comprises tens of thousands of clones, approximately 90% of which are singletons, and approximately 5.8% rests with the top ten. This material consisted of blood, taken from a patient who underwent chemoradiotherapy. These receptors were obtained from a human donor with HPV-associated anogenital cancer. Each CDR3 is given with its conserved first and last residue. The D gene is left open where the match is weak. Some rows mark clone size as missing; the rest say once, few, many or name a class of expanded clone.

TRBD1 | NA | TRBJ1-2 | TRBV18 | TGTGCCAGCTCACCTTCGACAGGGGGAGAGGGTGGCTACACCTTC | CASSPSTGGEGGYTF
NA | NA | TRBJ2-2 | TRBV6-5 | TGTGCCAGCAGTTTTACAGGGTCCGGGGAGCTGTTTTTT | CASSFTGSGELFF
NA | once | TRBJ2-7 | TRBV9 | TGTGCCAGCAGCGTAACAGGTTACGAGCAGTACTTC | CASSVTGYEQYF
NA | NA | TRBJ2-3 | TRBV6-1 | TGTGCCAGCGGCCGGAGAAGCACAGATACGCAGTATTTT | CASGRRSTDTQYF
NA | NA | TRBJ2-7 | TRBV14 | TGTGCCAGCAGCCAGGGGTCCCTTTTCTCCTACGAGCAGTACTTC | CASSQGSLFSYEQYF
NA | NA | TRBJ1-4 | TRBV2 | TGTGCCAGCAGTGAAAAGTTACCCCGGGAAAAACTGTTTTTT | CASSEKLPREKLFF
NA | NA | TRBJ1-2 | TRBV5-1 | TGCGCCAGCAGCTTGGGCGGGGAACTGAATGGCTACACCTTC | CASSLGGELNGYTF
NA | NA | TRBJ2-4 | TRBV10-2 | TGCGCCAGCAGTGAGTTGAACATTCAGTACTTC | CASSELNIQYF
NA | once | TRBJ1-6 | TRBV12-5 | TGTGCTAGTGGTTTGACCACACAGAGTTCACCCCTCCACTTT | CASGLTTQSSPLHF
NA | NA | TRBJ2-3 | TRBV25-1 | TGTGCCAGCCGGGGAAGCACAGATACGCAGTATTTT | CASRGSTDTQYF
TRBD1 | NA | TRBJ1-2 | TRBV6-5 | TGTGCCAGCAGTCCCGGGACAGCACAATATGGCTACACCTTC | CASSPGTAQYGYTF
TRBD2 | NA | TRBJ2-1 | TRBV4-2 | TGTGCCAGCAGCCAAATGACTAGCGGGGGTTCAAATGAGCAGTTCTTC | CASSQMTSGGSNEQFF
NA | NA | TRBJ2-2 | TRBV2 | TGTGCCAGCAGGTCTGACACCGGGGAGCTGTTTTTT | CASRSDTGELFF
TRBD2 | NA | TRBJ2-2 | TRBV2 | TGTGCCAGCAGTAGGACTAGCTACGGGGAGCTGTTTTTT | CASSRTSYGELFF
NA | NA | TRBJ2-2 | TRBV7-3 | TGTGCCAGCAGCCCAGATAGCGGCACCGGGGAGCTGTTTTTT | CASSPDSGTGELFF